Included here is one T cell receptor (beta chain) sequence, with context. Repertoires were sampled repeatedly during chemoradiotherapy. The data are from a study of chemoradiotherapy in HPV16-positive cancers. The CDR3 runs 14 residues. Germline values: CDR1 SGHNT, CDR2 YENEEA. V lost 3 bases to trimming and J lost 4 bases, with 9 bases between them. Sequenced by immunoSEQ multiplex PCR; TCRdb stores in-frame clones only, minus some. The sample lists around 13,000 clones; 70% to 80% were seen once. The sample was taken from a patient who underwent chemoradiotherapy. The chain couples TRBV11-3 to TRBJ2-2; D is unresolved. This TCR derives from a human donor with HPV-associated anogenital cancer. The CDR3 DNA reads as TGTGCCAGCAGCTTGTTAATTTCCACCGGGGAGCTGTTTTTT. Encoded protein: CASSLLISTGELFF.